The rows below give T cell receptor beta chains drawn from one sample of a study of blood T cell repertoires in COVID-19. TCRdb keeps only in-frame clones here, not all; method: immunoSEQ multiplex PCR. The sample holds fewer than 250,000 clones, more than 70% seen once. Sequenced: peripheral blood. The receptors were sampled from a man in his forties or fifties with active or convalescent COVID-19. The CDR3 runs from the conserved cysteine through the conserved F or W. D genes are given only for firm matches. Not every row has a clone size; where given, it reads once, few, many or a size class.

v_gene	d_gene	j_gene	abundance	len	CDR3nt	CDR3aa
TRBV29-1	TRBD1	TRBJ1-1	-	14	TGCAGCGTTGAAGGGGGACAGGCTAAGACTGAAGCTTTCTTT	CSVEGGQAKTEAFF
TRBV27	TRBD2	TRBJ2-1	-	15	TGTGCCAGCAGTTCCGGACTAGCGGGGACTAATGAGCAGTTCTTC	CASSSGLAGTNEQFF
TRBV9	-	TRBJ1-4	-	13	TGTGCCAGCAGCGTAGGGGCGAGGGAGGAACTGTTTTTT	CASSVGAREELFF
TRBV7-9	-	TRBJ2-7	few	13	TGTGCCAGCAGCTCAAAGGGACTCTACGAGCAGTACTTC	CASSSKGLYEQYF
TRBV28	-	TRBJ1-3	once	15	TGTGCCAGCAGTTTACGGACAGTGCTAGGAAACACCATATATTTT	CASSLRTVLGNTIYF
TRBV25-1	TRBD1	TRBJ1-6	-	16	TGTGCCAGCAGCATCACTGCGGGGACAGGGAATTCACCCCTCCACTTT	CASSITAGTGNSPLHF
TRBV28	-	TRBJ2-2	-	15	TGTGCCAGCCTTCCGCCCCGGGGGAACACCGGGGAGCTGTTTTTT	CASLPPRGNTGELFF
TRBV9	-	TRBJ2-7	-	17	TGTGCCAGCAGCGTAGCTACCATGGGGGCAGGGCCCTACGAGCAGTACTTC	CASSVATMGAGPYEQYF
TRBV5-1	-	TRBJ1-4	-	14	TGCGCCAGCAGCCCAGAACCGCTTAATGAAAAACTGTTTTTT	CASSPEPLNEKLFF
TRBV27	-	TRBJ2-2	-	16	TGTGCCAGCAGTTTGCAGGGCACCCTAAGGACCGGGGAGCTGTTTTTT	CASSLQGTLRTGELFF
TRBV6-1	-	TRBJ1-1	-	14	TGTGCCAGCAGTGAATTGGGGCGGAACACTGAAGCTTTCTTT	CASSELGRNTEAFF
TRBV29-1	-	TRBJ1-2	-	8	TGCAGCGTTCTTGGCTACACCTTC	CSVLGYTF
TRBV29-1	TRBD2	TRBJ2-3	-	18	TGCAGCGTTGAGGCTAGCGGGAGCCCAAACCTCAGCACAGATACGCAGTATTTT	CSVEASGSPNLSTDTQYF
TRBV4-1	TRBD2	TRBJ2-7	few	16	TGCGCCAGCAGCCAAGGAACTAGCGTTTTCTCCTACGAGCAGTACTTC	CASSQGTSVFSYEQYF
TRBV18	TRBD2	TRBJ2-2	-	15	TGTGCCAGCTCAGTGACTAGCGGTGGCCCCGGGGAGCTGTTTTTT	CASSVTSGGPGELFF
TRBV11-2	TRBD2	TRBJ2-3	-	15	TGTGCCAGCAGCTCCTCGGCTAGCGGGCAAGATACGCAGTATTTT	CASSSSASGQDTQYF